The 11 T cell receptor beta chains reported below all come from one sample, sequenced in a study of spatial heterogeneity in lung cancer. Using its own MiXCR run on the 5' RACE reads, TCRdb lists one record per CDR3 protein. This repertoire shows approximately 1,900 distinct CDR3 sequences, about 7.6% found once; its top ten account for under 25%. The sample's time point: sample taken at primary tumor resection. The authors sequenced whole RNA from tumor, nontumor lung or frozen PBMC without sorting. This material consisted of normal lung tissue next to the tumor, taken at surgery. Every receptor here comes from a male donor with early-stage non-small cell lung cancer.

By share of the sample, this clonotype is medium-sized. The gene calls are TRBV7-8 and TRBJ1-1; D not certain. V gave up 1 base and J gave up 2 bases, with 8 bases separating them. Germline V gene data show CDR1 as SGHVS and CDR2 as FQNEAQ. This CDR3 comprises 14 residues. CDR3 region: CASSLVQVNTEAFF. As DNA, the CDR3 is TGTGCCAGCAGCTTAGTCCAGGTAAACACTGAAGCTTTCTTT.

By its share, this clonotype is medium-sized. The chain is built from TRBV20-1 and TRBJ2-7, with 7 bases matching TRBD1. Unmatched junction bases numbered 15, after V lost 5 bases and J lost 2 bases. The germline CDR1 and CDR2 sequences are DFQATT and SNEGSKA (reference sequence). The CDR3 spans 16 residues. The CDR3 spells CSAGDSLPTMTYEQYF. Written as DNA, the CDR3 is TGCAGTGCTGGGGACAGCCTGCCTACGATGACCTACGAGCAGTACTTC.

This clonotype was picked up many times. The genes are TRBV9 and TRBJ2-3; 8 bases fit TRBD1. Germline V gene sequence: CDR1 SGDLS, CDR2 YYNGEE. J gave up 4 bases and V 4 bases, and 11 bases lay outside the gene matches. The CDR3 runs to 16 residues. The CDR3 bases are TGTGCCAGCAGCCCACGGGGACAGGTTAACGCAGATACGCAGTATTTT. It yields the protein CASSPRGQVNADTQYF.

Within the sample, this clonotype is medium-sized. This chain links TRBV27 with TRBJ2-5; a possible D gene is TRBD1 (5 bases). Germline V gene lookup returns CDR1 MNHEY and CDR2 SMNVEV (reference sequence). Trimming stripped 2 bases from V and 5 bases from J, with 12 bases between. There are 14 residues in the CDR3. The CDR3 region has the DNA TGTGCCAGCAGTTTAGCTGGGGCGGTGGAGACCCAGTACTTC. Translation: CASSLAGAVETQYF.

This clonotype was seen at least ten times. CDR3 sequence (DNA): TGTGCCAGCAGCGCTCTCCCCGGACAGGGGAGAGATACGCAGTATTTT. It codes for CASSALPGQGRDTQYF. The chain is built from TRBV9 and TRBJ2-3; 9 bases map to TRBD1. The CDR3 spans 16 residues. Unmatched junction bases numbered 10, after V lost 3 bases and J lost 5 bases. CDR1 SGDLS and CDR2 YYNGEE come from the germline V gene.

By sample fraction, this clonotype is medium-sized (0.01 to 0.1%). The V gene is TRBV29-1, the J gene TRBJ2-5; D ambiguous. The CDR3 is 10 residues long. Germline CDR1 SQVTM, CDR2 ANQGSEA. V lost 6 bases, J lost 5 bases, and 7 bases lay in between. CDR3 region: CSVGIETQYF. CDR3 DNA: TGCAGCGTGGGTATTGAGACCCAGTACTTC.

This clonotype has more than one count but fewer than ten. One end of the junction fails to match germline, which may point to a read error. The chain uses TRBV10-3 and TRBJ2-1; 7 nucleotides agree with TRBD1. This CDR3 spans 11 amino acids. Germline V gene data show CDR1 as ENHRY and CDR2 as SYGVKD. The CDR3 DNA sequence: TGTGCCGTCAGGACAGGACCCACCCCGTTCTTC. Its translation is CAVRTGPTPFF.

At least ten counts were recorded for this clonotype. The chain combines TRBV9 with TRBJ1-6, with 7 bases aligning to TRBD1. Germline loops: CDR1 SGDLS, CDR2 YYNGEE. J lost 9 bases, V lost 3 bases, and 9 bases had no gene match. The CDR3 covers 15 residues. The CDR3 reads CASSETTGLPSPLHF. The CDR3 coding sequence is TGTGCCAGCAGCGAAACGACAGGGCTTCCTTCACCCCTCCACTTT.

This clonotype is medium-sized. The V call is TRBV20-1, the J call TRBJ2-1; no definite D call. Germline-derived CDR1 and CDR2 are DFQATT and SNEGSKA (reference sequence). Trimming cost V 6 bases and J 4 bases, with 25 bases left between them. This CDR3 comprises 17 residues. The CDR3 DNA is TGCAGTGCCCTCAGCCTGGAGCAGGCGCAAGCGTACAATGAGCAGTTCTTC. Protein product: CSALSLEQAQAYNEQFF.

This clonotype is labeled as medium-sized. The chain has TRBV5-1 and TRBJ1-1; 7 positions agree with TRBD1. The CDR3 has 15 residues. The germline gives CDR1 SGHRS, CDR2 YFSETQ. V trimming: 0 bases; J trimming: 1 base; junction bases outside the gene matches: 3. The CDR3 nucleotides read TGCGCCAGCAGCTTGGTCGCAGGGGGGAACACTGAAGCTTTCTTT. Encoded protein: CASSLVAGGNTEAFF.

Relative to its sample, this clonotype is medium-sized. The chain couples TRBV5-1 to TRBJ2-5; D perhaps matches TRBD2 (6 bases). CDR1 is SGHRS, CDR2 YFSETQ, per germline. The CDR3 extends over 13 amino acids. V dropped 4 bases and J dropped 4 bases, with 11 bases sitting between them. The CDR3 DNA is TGCGCCAGCAGCCCGGGAGTTCGAGAGACCCAGTACTTC. Amino acids: CASSPGVRETQYF.